The next 21 T cell receptor beta chains were all read from a single sample in a study of OX40 agonist ivuxolimab in advanced cancers. TCRdb keeps only in-frame clones here, not all; method: immunoSEQ multiplex PCR. The table lists approximately 54,000 clones, approximately 90% of them singletons. This sample comprised CD4+ or CD8+ T cells sorted from blood, obtained in a trial of the OX40 agonist ivuxolimab. The receptors stem from an adult with an advanced solid tumor such as melanoma, head and neck, liver or kidney cancer.

This clone was detected once. The chain employs TRBV7-9 and TRBJ2-1; D gene unclear. V lost 2 bases and J 5 bases, leaving 13 bases between the germline ends. Germline CDR1 and CDR2: SEHNR and FQNEAQ (reference sequence). The CDR3 consists of 15 residues. CDR3 coding DNA: TGTGCCAGCAGCTTAATTAATTCGGAAAACAATGAGCAGTTCTTC. Translating it yields CASSLINSENNEQFF.

The chain recombines TRBV10-3 with TRBJ2-5; 10 positions agree with TRBD1. This CDR3 is 16 amino acids long. Germline values: CDR1 ENHRY, CDR2 SYGVKD. Germline trimming cut 6 bases from V and 5 bases from J; bases unmatched to any gene: 12. The CDR3 loop is CAIRDPGQGSSETQYF. In nucleotides, the CDR3 is TGTGCCATCAGGGACCCGGGACAGGGGTCTAGCGAGACCCAGTACTTC.

The sample holds a few counts of this clone. The rearrangement joins TRBV15 to TRBJ2-2; the D is unclear. CDR1 and CDR2 from the germline V gene are LNHNV and YYDKDF (reference sequence). Trimming removed 0 bases at V and 5 bases at J, with 7 bases between. The CDR3 runs 14 residues. For the CDR3, the DNA is TGTGCCACCAGCAGAGATAGGATTACCGGGGAGCTGTTTTTT. Encoded protein: CATSRDRITGELFF.

This clone was counted a few times. The chain has TRBV7-8 and TRBJ2-5; perhaps TRBD1 as D (7 bases). V lost 0 bases to trimming and J lost 4 bases, with 12 bases between them. The germline CDR1 and CDR2 sequences are SGHVS and FQNEAQ. This CDR3 comprises 15 residues. The CDR3 nucleotides are TGTGCCAGCAGCTTAGCTGGAGGGGGCCGAGAGACCCAGTACTTC. It is translated as CASSLAGGGRETQYF.

The rearrangement joins TRBV9 to TRBJ2-7, with 10 positions matching TRBD1. In germline, CDR1 is SGDLS, CDR2 YYNGEE. This CDR3 region has 14 residues. V trimming: 4 bases; J trimming: 3 bases; junction bases outside the gene matches: 4. This CDR3 is CASSPWTGGYEQYF. CDR3 DNA sequence: TGTGCCAGCAGCCCGTGGACAGGGGGCTACGAGCAGTACTTC.

J is TRBJ2-5 and V is TRBV27, with a weak D call TRBD1 (6 bases). Trimming removed 7 bases at V and 4 bases at J, with 16 bases between. This CDR3 is 14 amino acids long. Germline V lookup: CDR1 MNHEY, CDR2 SMNVEV (reference sequence). CDR3 residues: CASNTGLRGETQYF. In DNA form, the CDR3 reads TGTGCCAGCAACACAGGGCTCAGGGGAGAGACCCAGTACTTC.

V is TRBV2 and J is TRBJ2-3; TRBD2 agrees at 8 bases. The germline CDR1 and CDR2 sequences are SNHLY and FYNNEI. V lost 8 bases to trimming and J lost 0 bases; unmatched junction nucleotides: 10. CDR3 length: 16 amino acids. CDR3 in DNA: TGTGCCAGCGGGGAGCGGGGGTACTCTAGCACAGATACGCAGTATTTT. It is translated as CASGERGYSSTDTQYF. The whole variable domain, remainder taken from reference TRBV2 and TRBJ2-3, is EPEVTQTPSHQVTQMGQEVILRCVPISNHLYFYWYRQILGQKVEFLVSFYNNEISEKSEIFDDQFSVERPDGSNFTLKIRSTKLEDSAMYFCASGERGYSSTDTQYFGPGTRLTVL.

The chain employs TRBV11-2 and TRBJ2-7, with D possibly TRBD1 on 5 matching bases. Trimming removed 0 bases from V and 11 bases from J, with 17 bases in between. Germline V lookup: CDR1 SGHAT, CDR2 FQNNGV. The CDR3 runs 14 residues. Here the CDR3 DNA reads TGTGCCAGCAGCTTAGATCTTGGACACAATTTTGAGTACTTC. Amino acid sequence: CASSLDLGHNFEYF.

CDR3 sequence (DNA): TGTGCCAGCAGTTCCGGGACAGGAAATCAGCCCCAGCATTTT. It specifies CASSSGTGNQPQHF. V gene TRBV27 combines with J gene TRBJ1-5, with 8 bases that match TRBD1. Per the germline V gene, CDR1 is MNHEY and CDR2 is SMNVEV (reference sequence). With 4 bases clipped from V and 4 bases from J, the junction kept 3 bases outside the gene matches. The CDR3 is 14 residues long.

This rearrangement joins TRBV27 to TRBJ2-7; 8 bases align to TRBD1. The V gene's germline CDR1 is MNHEY and CDR2 SMNVEV (reference sequence). V was pared by 4 bases and J by 5 bases, with 7 bases of the junction left unmatched. There are 14 residues in the CDR3. This chain's CDR3 is CASSSKDREDEQYF. The CDR3 DNA reads as TGTGCCAGCAGTTCCAAGGACAGGGAAGACGAGCAGTACTTC.

The chain links TRBV27 to TRBJ2-7; 8 bases are shared with TRBD2. V dropped 9 bases and J dropped 2; count of bases not matched to a gene: 12. Germline CDR1 and CDR2: MNHEY and SMNVEV (reference sequence). The CDR3 runs 15 residues. The CDR3 is CASNGGAGPAYEQYF. The CDR3 DNA sequence: TGTGCCAGTAACGGGGGGGCGGGACCTGCCTACGAGCAGTACTTC.

The chain combines TRBV4-3 with TRBJ2-1, with a weak D call TRBD2 (6 bases). In germline, CDR1 is LGHNA, CDR2 YSLEER. There are 17 residues in the CDR3. The ends were cut back, 3 bases at V and 5 bases at J, with 20 bases in the middle. DNA of the CDR3: TGCGCCAGCAGCCACCTCGGGGGTACAACGGGGGACAATGAGCAGTTCTTC. It is translated as CASSHLGGTTGDNEQFF.

The V gene is TRBV4-3, the J gene TRBJ1-3, with D possibly TRBD1 on 5 matching bases. Germline V lookup: CDR1 LGHNA, CDR2 YSLEER. The ends were cut back, 5 bases at V and 1 base at J, with 12 bases in the middle. The CDR3 extends over 15 amino acids. The CDR3 protein is CASSGQTGSGNTIYF. In nucleotides, the CDR3 is TGCGCCAGCAGCGGACAAACAGGATCTGGAAACACCATATATTTT.

The CDR3 here is CASSLRGPYNEQFF. DNA of the CDR3: TGTGCCAGCAGTTTGCGGGGACCCTACAATGAGCAGTTCTTC. This rearrangement joins TRBV27 to TRBJ2-1; TRBD2 might be the D (6 bases). The CDR3 spans 14 residues. Germline V lookup: CDR1 MNHEY, CDR2 SMNVEV (reference sequence). Trimming shortened V by 3 bases and J by 2 bases, and 8 bases separated the two germline ends.

This chain uses TRBV11-2 with TRBJ2-1, with TRBD2 as a possible D gene (5 bases). Trimming stripped 5 bases from V and 0 bases from J, with 14 bases between. This CDR3 is 16 amino acids long. Germline V gene lookup returns CDR1 SGHAT and CDR2 FQNNGV. This chain's CDR3 is CASSPPTGFSYNEQFF. The CDR3 coding sequence is TGTGCCAGCAGCCCCCCCACGGGATTCTCCTACAATGAGCAGTTCTTC.

The V and J genes are TRBV6-5 and TRBJ1-2, with 8 bases that match TRBD1. CDR1 and CDR2 (germline): MNHEY, SVGAGI. The CDR3 is made up of 13 amino acids. Losses at the gene ends were 4 bases for V and 6 bases for J; bases not matched to a gene: 4. DNA for the CDR3: TGTGCCAGCAGTTCAGGGGGCGCGGATGGCTACACCTTC. Translating it yields CASSSGGADGYTF.

This sequence joins TRBV30 and TRBJ2-7; tentatively, D is TRBD2 (5 bases). The germline gives CDR1 GTSNPN, CDR2 SVGIG (reference sequence). The V gene lost 2 bases and the J gene lost 2 bases, with 13 bases spanning the gap. This CDR3 contains 14 residues. CDR3 sequence reads: CAWSQGRRTYEQYF. Here the CDR3 DNA reads TGTGCCTGGAGTCAAGGACGGAGGACCTACGAGCAGTACTTC.

This rearrangement joins TRBV4-3 to TRBJ1-6, with D perhaps TRBD1 (6 bases). V lost 4 bases and J lost 7, with 17 bases in between. This CDR3 contains 16 residues. CDR1 is LGHNA, CDR2 YSLEER, per germline. The CDR3 bases are TGCGCCAGCAGCCCAGGGGACACCTCTTGGAATTCACCCCTCCACTTT. Translated, it gives CASSPGDTSWNSPLHF.

The J gene is TRBJ1-5, the V gene TRBV6-5; 9 bases match TRBD1. The CDR3 is made up of 15 amino acids. Germline V gene sequence: CDR1 MNHEY, CDR2 SVGAGI. With V trimmed by 0 bases and J by 4 bases, 1 base remained unmatched. The CDR3 DNA is TGTGCCAGCAGTTACTCGGGACAGGGAAATCAGCCCCAGCATTTT. It encodes CASSYSGQGNQPQHF.

V and J are TRBV6-5 and TRBJ1-5; D perhaps matches TRBD1 (6 bases). The germline V gene has CDR1 MNHEY and CDR2 SVGAGI. The CDR3 loop spans 13 amino acids. V was shortened by 6 bases and J by 7 bases, with 13 bases between the two germline ends. DNA for the CDR3: TGTGCCAGCAGCAGAGGGGGGGGGCAGCCCCAGCATTTT. Its translation: CASSRGGGQPQHF.

The V and J genes are TRBV7-6 and TRBJ1-1; D remains unclear. V lost 7 bases and J 1 base, leaving 13 bases between the germline ends. The CDR3 is made up of 14 amino acids. Germline CDR1 SGHVS, CDR2 FNYEAQ. CDR3 sequence (DNA): TGTGCCAGCATCCCGACGAATTGGAACACTGAAGCTTTCTTT. This sequence encodes CASIPTNWNTEAFF.